This T cell receptor (beta chain) was identified in a study of blood T cell repertoires in COVID-19. Study at large: Samples representing acute and convalescent COVID-19 were sourced from the United States, Italy and Spain. PBMCs, B-cell-depleted T cells, or T cells were the source of the cDNA or gDNA that made up the material.

V was pared by 1 base and J by 4 bases, with 18 bases between. Germline V gene lookup returns CDR1 LGHDT and CDR2 YNNKEL (reference sequence). The CDR3 sequence is 17 residues long. Authors' processing steps: For nucleated cells, counts were estimated from reference gene primer amplification. Sequencing used immunoSEQ multiplex PCR; TCRdb keeps in-frame clones, though not all of them. The DNA was the basis for D and trimming; V, J and clone size are from that table. The table lists under 150,000 clones, around nine tenths of them singletons. Source material: peripheral blood. The chain couples TRBV3-1 (or the pseudogene TRBV3-2) to TRBJ2-3; possibly TRBD2 for D (6 bases). This TCR was recovered from a middle-aged man with active or convalescent COVID-19. CDR3 region: CASSQALGGVGADTQYF. CDR3 coding DNA: TGTGCCAGCAGCCAAGCGTTGGGGGGAGTCGGGGCAGATACGCAGTATTTT.